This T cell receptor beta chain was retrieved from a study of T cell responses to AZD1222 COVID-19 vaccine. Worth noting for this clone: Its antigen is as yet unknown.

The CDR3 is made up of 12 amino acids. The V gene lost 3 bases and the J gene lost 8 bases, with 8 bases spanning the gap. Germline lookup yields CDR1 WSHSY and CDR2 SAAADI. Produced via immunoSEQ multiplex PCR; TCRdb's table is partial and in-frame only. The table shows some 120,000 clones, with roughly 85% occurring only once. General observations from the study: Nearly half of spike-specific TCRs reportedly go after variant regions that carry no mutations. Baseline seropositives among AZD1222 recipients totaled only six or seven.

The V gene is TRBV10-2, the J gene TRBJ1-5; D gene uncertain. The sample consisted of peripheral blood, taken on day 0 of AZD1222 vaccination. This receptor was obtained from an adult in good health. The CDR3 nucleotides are TGCGCCAGCAGTGAAGAATGGGAGCCCCAGCATTTT. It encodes CASSEEWEPQHF.